Included here is one TCR beta chain sequence, with context. This sample stems from a study of shared T cell receptors in the human thymus. TCRdb's copy holds only in-frame clones and misses some; the assay was immunoSEQ multiplex PCR. The data show hundreds of thousands of clones, with more than 75% seen just once and 0.0095% to 0.012% held by the top ten. The same data also contributed to another study, on human thymus T cells.

This clonotype originated in a boy less than two years old with a congenital heart defect. Sequencing was performed on thymocytes.

This chain's CDR3 is CASRARSYEQYF. CDR3 in DNA: TGTGCCAGCAGGGCTCGCTCCTACGAGCAGTACTTC. V gene TRBV25-1 combines with J gene TRBJ2-7, with D unclear. Trimming pared 6 bases from V and 0 bases from J, leaving 6 bases between. Germline-derived CDR1 and CDR2 are MGHDK and SYGVNS. The CDR3 is made up of 12 amino acids.